This TCR beta chain came from a study of blood T cell repertoires in COVID-19 (dated by TCRdb to about 2020). A note on the overall study: Samples covering the acute and convalescent phases of COVID-19 were provided by collaborators in the United States, Italy and Spain. The material from the prospective study consisted of cDNA or gDNA derived from T cells, B-cell-depleted T cells, or PBMCs. The dataset comprised deeply sampled blood TCRbeta repertoires from subjects exposed to, actively infected with, or recovered from COVID-19. The repertoires were made available in a free public database intended to serve as a resource for research on the immune response to SARS-CoV-2. The samples were drawn from the first 160 participants of the ongoing ImmuneRACE study and from more than 1,000 subjects provided by 6 global collaborators. Sample metadata almost always included a de-identified subject ID, COVID-19 status, age in years and sex. Where available, HLA class I and class II types were taken from metadata supplied by the sample provider and were not determined by assay-based typing.

Beyond this particular receptor, the publication reports: How much clinical and demographic metadata was included differed by source and by participant, and the metadata was provided uncurated.

In the prospective study, participants were roughly 18 to 89 years old, resided in about two dozen geographic areas of the United States, and were enrolled through a virtual design. To assign participants to cohorts, the prospective study relied on clinical history that participants themselves reported in a screening survey and a study questionnaire. Recovered participants in ImmuneRACE Cohort 3 were defined by two consecutive negative NP/OP PCR tests, clearance by a healthcare professional, or resolution of symptoms. Each participant in the prospective study had whole blood, serum and a nasopharyngeal or oropharyngeal swab collected by mobile phlebotomists. Additional blood draws and questionnaires over an approximately two-month period could optionally be provided by prospective study participants. Blood samples from the prospective study were shipped frozen or at room temperature prior to DNA extraction.

From the germline V gene (reference sequence), CDR1 is MNHEY and CDR2 is SMNVEV. V is pruned by 5 bases and J by 8 bases, leaving 10 bases of the junction without a gene match. There are 16 amino acids in the CDR3, from cysteine to phenylalanine inclusive. The DNA shown is the 48-base CDR3, in frame from base 1. About this clone: It has no known antigen specificity. The sample holds no much larger clone one base away, and base qualities are not on file.

The immunoSEQ Assay, a bias-controlled multiplex PCR, was used to amplify TCRbeta CDR3 regions from genomic DNA. In the authors' own workflow: The number of nucleated cells in each sample was estimated from the amplification of reference gene primers within the assay. To quantify the absolute abundance of each unique TCRbeta CDR3 rearrangement, sequence reads were collapsed and filtered. For each sample, productive Simpson clonality was calculated as the square root of Simpson's diversity index across productive rearrangements. TCRdb mirrors the immuneACCESS table, restricted to in-frame sequences. Some clones are absent from its copies; in checked studies, under half trace to an unresolved V gene, and the reason for the others is unknown. The DNA gave D and trimming, while V, J and clone size come from that table. A total of 310,000 or so clones appear in this sample, 86% of them only once. The ten largest make up 10% of the sample.

The TCR comes from a woman between 18 and 30 years old who had recovered from COVID-19. Recombination joined TRBV27 with TRBJ2-1; TRBD1 aligns with 12 central bases. Sequencing used PBMCs or T cells enriched from blood (not recorded which). The nucleotide sequence reads TGTGCCAGCAGTAGACCGGGACAGGGGGCGCATCATGAGCAGTTCTTC. Translated, it reads CASSRPGQGAHHEQFF.